This paragraph reports one TCR beta chain. Its antigen is unidentified. Using a J-beta primer mix together with a sample-barcoded 5' primer, a second PCR was run for roughly 7 to 12 cycles. TCRdb called the 5' RACE reads again in MiXCR, with one record for every CDR3 protein. The sample has under 950,000 distinct CDR3 sequences, 22% seen once. V lost 8 bases to trimming and J lost 13 bases, with 11 bases between them. This CDR3 contains 10 residues. This sample is part of a study of blood T cells in healthy people across ages. Overall study results and limits: Those diversity estimates obtained from one million T cells were thought to be underestimates.

This clonotype was sampled from a man between 65 and 85 years old in good health. The specimen was blood. The chain recombines TRBV12-3 or TRBV12-4 with TRBJ2-2; perhaps D is TRBD1 or TRBD2 (5 bases each). CDR3 DNA sequence: TGTGCCAGCGGGGGAGTTTGGCTGTTTTTT. Encoded protein: CASGGVWLFF.